The 9 T cell receptor beta chains listed next were all sequenced from one sample in a study of identical twins (dated by TCRdb to the mid-2010s). The library was generated by 5' RACE. The sequencer listed for this sample is Illumina HiSeq 2000. Through fastp at Q25 and MiXCR, TCRdb rebuilt clones from the public reads, retaining in-frame beta chains. For every CDR3 protein sequence, its rows merge into one entry that carries the most common genes and DNA. The sample data list hundreds of thousands of distinct CDR3 sequences, and 5.5% to 6.5% of these were observed just once. Roughly 1.8% of the sample is in the top ten clones. The sequenced sample was naive T cells sorted from blood. The cell subset or site tag for this specimen amounts to: cells isolated with a human naive T-cell isolation kit. The receptor set was obtained from a man aged 18 to 30 in good health.

The J gene is TRBJ2-7, the V gene TRBV5-6, with 10 bases matching TRBD2. Trimming took 5 bases from V and 2 from J; bases not matched to a gene: 13. Per germline, CDR1 SGHDT and CDR2 YYEEEE. The length of the CDR3 is 17 residues. CDR3 in DNA: TGTGCCAGCAGTTTAACCCCACCCAGCGGGAGGGCCTACGAGCAGTACTTC. Amino acid sequence: CASSLTPPSGRAYEQYF. Combining the CDR3 with reference TRBV5-6 and TRBJ2-7 gives the whole variable domain DAGVTQSPTHLIKTRGQQVTLRCSPKSGHDTVSWYQQALGQGPQFIFQYYEEEERQRGNFPDRFSGHQFPNYSSELNVNALLLGDSALYLCASSLTPPSGRAYEQYFGPGTRLTVT.

This clonotype was detected ten times or more. CDR3 residues: CATSEPGLPSSNEQFF. For the CDR3, the DNA is TGTGCCACCAGCGAACCGGGACTTCCATCCAGCAATGAGCAGTTCTTC. The chain carries TRBV24-1 and TRBJ2-1, with D possibly matching TRBD2 (6 bases). Germline V gene sequence: CDR1 KGHDR, CDR2 SFDVKD. V was shortened by 7 bases and J by 6 bases, with 21 bases between the two germline ends. The CDR3 has 16 amino acids.

In this sample, this clonotype turned up many times. The J gene is TRBJ2-2, the V gene TRBV12-3 or TRBV12-4; TRBD1 matches at 8 bases. The CDR3 extends over 16 amino acids. Trimming cost V 6 bases and J 6 bases; bases outside gene matches: 12. The CDR3 loop reads CASSLHQGASSGELFF. The DNA for the CDR3 is TGTGCCAGCAGCCTTCACCAGGGGGCATCTTCCGGGGAGCTGTTTTTT.

The CDR3 DNA reads as TGTGCCAGCAGCCAAGAAGCGGGAAGTACAGATACGCAGTATTTT. Translating it yields CASSQEAGSTDTQYF. The chain uses TRBV11-3 and TRBJ2-3; 7 bases are a match to TRBD2. With V trimmed by 5 bases and J by 3 bases, 8 bases remained unmatched. Germline CDR1 SGHNT, CDR2 YENEEA. This CDR3 has 15 amino acids.

This clonotype has ten or more counts. The genes are TRBV4-2 and TRBJ2-7; the D gene is possibly TRBD2 (6 bases). Looked up from germline, CDR1 is LGHNA and CDR2 is YNFKEQ. CDR3 length: 18 amino acids. Trimming left V 2 bases short and J 4 bases short, with 24 bases between. In DNA form, the CDR3 reads TGTGCCAGCAGCCAACCCCCCCTTACTAGAGCGGGCCCATACGAGCAGTACTTC. Protein: CASSQPPLTRAGPYEQYF.

This clonotype was counted between two and nine times. V usage is TRBV6-2 or TRBV6-3 and J usage is TRBJ2-7; a possible D gene is TRBD2 (5 bases). The CDR3 is made up of 16 amino acids. Germline V lookup: CDR1 MNHEY, CDR2 SVGEGT. V was shortened by 0 bases and J by 3 bases, with 15 bases between the two germline ends. The CDR3 nucleotides read TGTGCCAGCAGTTACTCGAATGCGGGTCCGAACTACGAGCAGTACTTC. It is translated as CASSYSNAGPNYEQYF.

This clonotype was seen a few times. V gene TRBV7-6 combines with J gene TRBJ2-5; 13 positions match TRBD2. Unmatched junction bases numbered 5, after V lost 0 bases and J lost 1 base. The CDR3 totals 18 residues. Germline loops: CDR1 SGHVS, CDR2 FNYEAQ. DNA of the CDR3: TGTGCCAGCAGCTTAGCGCCAGGACTAGCGGGAGTCCAAGAGACCCAGTACTTC. Translating gives CASSLAPGLAGVQETQYF.

Ten or more counts support this clonotype. This chain uses TRBV2 with TRBJ2-7; D gene uncertain. V gave up 4 bases and J gave up 1 base, with 8 bases separating them. Germline CDR1 SNHLY, CDR2 FYNNEI. The CDR3 is 13 amino acids. CDR3 nucleotides: TGTGCCAGCAGTGGAGGCAGATCCTACGAGCAGTACTTC. Translated, it gives CASSGGRSYEQYF. Combining the CDR3 with reference TRBV2 and TRBJ2-7 gives the whole variable domain EPEVTQTPSHQVTQMGQEVILRCVPISNHLYFYWYRQILGQKVEFLVSFYNNEISEKSEIFDDQFSVERPDGSNFTLKIRSTKLEDSAMYFCASSGGRSYEQYFGPGTRLTVT.

This clonotype was seen ten or more times. The V gene is TRBV5-1, the J gene TRBJ1-1; TRBD1 agrees at 7 bases. The CDR3 contains 17 residues. The ends lost 1 base at V and 3 bases at J; junction bases unmatched: 12. Germline CDR1 SGHRS, CDR2 YFSETQ. The CDR3 bases are TGCGCCAGCAGCTTGTTAACCTGGGGACAGACGCACACTGAAGCTTTCTTT. Protein: CASSLLTWGQTHTEAFF.